The 14 T cell receptor beta chains given below trace back to one sample, sequenced in a study of molecular identifiers for immune sequencing clone quantification. TCRdb reprocessed the PCR reads via MiXCR and lists one record per CDR3 protein. The repertoire holds a few hundred thousand distinct CDR3 sequences, about a quarter seen once, with approximately 0.76% in the top ten. Sequences were obtained from naive CD8+ T cells from blood, with Jurkat cell RNA spiked in. Specified subset: FACS-sorted CD8+CD4-CCR7+CD45RA+ naive T cells. Receptors originate from a human donor in good health. Some libraries in this study had Jurkat cell RNA spiked in.

The chain is built from TRBV6-2 or TRBV6-3 and TRBJ2-2, with 13 bases matching TRBD2. Germline CDR1 is MNHEY and CDR2 is SVGEGT. Trimming cost V 4 bases and J 3 bases; bases outside gene matches: 8. CDR3 length: 18 residues. CDR3 bases: TGTGCCAGCAGTTTTTTACCCGGGACTAGCGGGGACACCGGGGAGCTGTTTTTT. It specifies CASSFLPGTSGDTGELFF.

This clonotype occurred once. V usage is TRBV4-1 and J usage is TRBJ1-5; a weak D match, TRBD1 (6 bases). V gave up 2 bases and J gave up 6 bases, with 14 bases separating them. The CDR3 is 15 residues long. Germline V gene lookup returns CDR1 MGHRA and CDR2 YSYEKL. Here the CDR3 reads CASSQTGQPTQPQHF. The CDR3 DNA follows: TGCGCCAGCAGCCAAACTGGACAGCCAACTCAGCCCCAGCATTTT.

The chain combines TRBV9 with TRBJ1-1; D is possibly TRBD1 (6 bases). Germline V CDR1 and CDR2: SGDLS, YYNGEE. The CDR3 is 18 residues long. Trimming took off 0 bases at V and 1 base at J, with 19 bases between the two ends. The CDR3 DNA follows: TGTGCCAGCAGCGTAGATGCGGACCCGGGACACCGGAACACTGAAGCTTTCTTT. As protein: CASSVDADPGHRNTEAFF.

The table lists this clonotype with many counts. This chain uses TRBV2 with TRBJ2-3; the D is unclear. The germline V gene encodes CDR1 SNHLY and CDR2 FYNNEI. The CDR3 is 14 amino acids. The V and J ends lost 11 bases and 4 bases respectively, with 19 bases between them. CDR3: CAFPGLRLADTQYF. CDR3 DNA: TGTGCCTTCCCAGGTCTGCGCTTGGCAGATACGCAGTATTTT.

This clonotype showed up many times. The chain is built from TRBV12-3 or TRBV12-4 and TRBJ2-2; tentative D call: TRBD2 (6 bases). V lost 8 bases, J lost 5 bases, and 6 bases lay in between. This CDR3 has 11 residues. The CDR3 sequence: CASRETGELFF. The CDR3 DNA sequence: TGTGCCAGCCGGGAGACCGGGGAGCTGTTTTTT.

This sequence joins TRBV5-5 and TRBJ1-1; tentatively, D is TRBD1 (6 bases). CDR3 length: 14 amino acids. Germline V lookup: CDR1 SGHKS, CDR2 YYEKEE (reference sequence). Trimming cost V 3 bases and J 7 bases, with 16 bases left between them. Here the CDR3 DNA reads TGTGCCAGCAGCTCGACCCGAGGACAGATTGAAGCTTTCTTT. This gives the protein CASSSTRGQIEAFF.

This clonotype has at least ten counts. This sequence joins TRBV6-2 or TRBV6-3 and TRBJ2-2; no firm D call. V dropped 1 base and J dropped 4 bases, with 4 bases sitting between them. This CDR3 has 13 residues. The V gene's germline CDR1 is MNHEY and CDR2 SVGEGT. CDR3 region: CASSYWTTGELFF. The DNA for the CDR3 is TGTGCCAGCAGTTACTGGACCACCGGGGAGCTGTTTTTT.

This clonotype was observed a few times. The chain has TRBV27 and TRBJ2-7, with D possibly TRBD2 on 6 matching bases. V was pared by 2 bases and J by 3 bases, with 17 bases between. From germline, CDR1 is MNHEY and CDR2 SMNVEV (reference sequence). The length of the CDR3 is 16 residues. The CDR3 reads CASSLALGSGNYEQYF. DNA for the CDR3: TGTGCCAGCAGTTTAGCTCTCGGGAGTGGTAACTACGAGCAGTACTTC.

This clonotype was seen at least ten times. The V call is TRBV13, the J call TRBJ1-1, with D perhaps matching TRBD1 (5 bases). The CDR3 contains 15 residues. The V end lost 4 bases, the J end lost 2 bases, and 14 bases lay between the germline ends. Germline loops: CDR1 PRHDT, CDR2 FYEKMQ (reference sequence). CDR3 protein: CASSWRRGGNTEAFF. The CDR3 DNA sequence: TGTGCCAGCAGCTGGCGAAGGGGCGGAAACACTGAAGCTTTCTTT. Full variable domain (outside the CDR3, taken from reference TRBV13 and TRBJ1-1): AAGVIQSPRHLIKEKRETATLKCYPIPRHDTVYWYQQGPGQDPQFLISFYEKMQSDKGSIPDRFSAQQFSDYHSELNMSSLELGDSALYFCASSWRRGGNTEAFFGQGTRLTVV.

About this clonotype itself: A junction boundary mismatches the germline segment, possibly from a read error. The V and J genes are TRBV4-3 and TRBJ2-3; TRBD2 is a possible D gene (6 bases). Germline V gene lookup returns CDR1 LGHNA and CDR2 YSLEER. This CDR3 is built from 16 residues. In DNA form, the CDR3 reads TGCGCCCGCAGCCAAGACGCTAACGGGAGCCCAGATACGCAGTATTTT. It specifies CARSQDANGSPDTQYF.

The sample holds many counts of this clonotype. This chain joins TRBV29-1 and TRBJ2-1; D is unresolved. The CDR3 contains 11 residues. Trimming shortened V by 3 bases and J by 3 bases, and 3 bases separated the two germline ends. Germline assignment: CDR1 SQVTM and CDR2 ANQGSEA. The CDR3 DNA reads TGCAGCGTTGACCGCTACAATGAGCAGTTCTTC. Translated, it gives CSVDRYNEQFF.

This clonotype was counted many times. This chain joins TRBV27 and TRBJ2-1; D might be TRBD1 or TRBD2, each matching 5 bases. V lost 2 bases and J lost 3, with 11 bases in between. The CDR3 runs 15 residues. Germline values: CDR1 MNHEY, CDR2 SMNVEV (reference sequence). The chain's CDR3 is CASSLAGTIYNEQFF. The DNA for the CDR3 is TGTGCCAGCAGTTTAGCAGGGACCATCTACAATGAGCAGTTCTTC.

To note about this clonotype: With a much larger clone just one base away, this may be a read error. This chain links TRBV28 with TRBJ2-3, with a weak D call TRBD2 (6 bases). The germline V gene encodes CDR1 MDHEN and CDR2 SYDVKM. The CDR3 totals 15 residues. The V end lost 7 bases, the J end lost 3 bases, and 17 bases lay between the germline ends. The CDR3: CASTPGRRGTDTQYF. CDR3 bases: TGTGCCAGCACCCCAGGCCGACGGGGGACAGATACGCAGTATTTT.

A few counts support this clonotype. The chain recombines TRBV7-9 with TRBJ2-7, with D perhaps matching TRBD1 (7 bases). Trimming shortened V by 4 bases and J by 7 bases, and 20 bases separated the two germline ends. The length of the CDR3 is 15 residues. CDR1 is SEHNR and CDR2 is FQNEAQ in the germline V gene (reference sequence). Here the CDR3 DNA reads TGTGCCAGCAGCTCAGGGGGGACTTCCCCGGGGGAGCAGTACTTC. It yields the protein CASSSGGTSPGEQYF. The variable domain in full, with the rest retrieved from reference TRBV7-9 and TRBJ2-7, is DTGVSQNPRHKITKRGQNVTFRCDPISEHNRLYWYRQTLGQGPEFLTYFQNEAQLEKSRLLSDRFSAERPKGSFSTLEIQRTEQGDSAMYLCASSSGGTSPGEQYFGPGTRLTVT.